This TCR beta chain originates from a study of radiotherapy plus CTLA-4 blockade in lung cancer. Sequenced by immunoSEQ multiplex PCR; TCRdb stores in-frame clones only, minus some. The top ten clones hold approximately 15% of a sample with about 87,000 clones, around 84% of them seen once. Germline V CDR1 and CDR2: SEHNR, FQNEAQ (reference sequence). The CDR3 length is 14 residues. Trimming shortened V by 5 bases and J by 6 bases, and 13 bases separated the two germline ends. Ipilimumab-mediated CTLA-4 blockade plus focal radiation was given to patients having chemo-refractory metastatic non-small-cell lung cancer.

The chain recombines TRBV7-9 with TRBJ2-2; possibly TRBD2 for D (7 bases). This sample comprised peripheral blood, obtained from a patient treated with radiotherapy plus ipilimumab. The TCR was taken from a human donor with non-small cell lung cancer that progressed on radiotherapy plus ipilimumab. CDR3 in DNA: TGTGCCAGCAGCCCACAGGGAGGGGCCGGGGAGCTGTTTTTT. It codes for CASSPQGGAGELFF.